This TCR beta chain was documented in a study of blood T cells in healthy people across ages. With V trimmed by 5 bases and J by 4 bases, 15 bases remained unmatched. The CDR3 totals 18 residues. CDR1 is SGHTA, CDR2 FQGNSA, per germline. Together with a sample-barcoded 5' primer, a J-beta primer mix was included in a second PCR lasting roughly 6 to 12 cycles. A 12-random-nucleotide template-switch adaptor tagged each cDNA molecule. TCRdb reanalysed the 5' RACE reads using MiXCR and keeps one entry per CDR3 protein. The data contain about 1.6 million distinct CDR3 sequences, around 35% of them seen just once; the ten biggest clones take up over 9%. Per sample, extraction of total RNA gave at least 5.5 micrograms in every case.

This receptor was identified in a woman aged 25-40 years in good health. This chain links TRBV7-2 with TRBJ2-3; 10 bases fit TRBD2. Sample: blood. In DNA, the CDR3 is TGTGCCAGCAGCCATAGGGTTCCAGCGGGAGGGCTGGCAGATACGCAGTATTTT. Translated: CASSHRVPAGGLADTQYF.